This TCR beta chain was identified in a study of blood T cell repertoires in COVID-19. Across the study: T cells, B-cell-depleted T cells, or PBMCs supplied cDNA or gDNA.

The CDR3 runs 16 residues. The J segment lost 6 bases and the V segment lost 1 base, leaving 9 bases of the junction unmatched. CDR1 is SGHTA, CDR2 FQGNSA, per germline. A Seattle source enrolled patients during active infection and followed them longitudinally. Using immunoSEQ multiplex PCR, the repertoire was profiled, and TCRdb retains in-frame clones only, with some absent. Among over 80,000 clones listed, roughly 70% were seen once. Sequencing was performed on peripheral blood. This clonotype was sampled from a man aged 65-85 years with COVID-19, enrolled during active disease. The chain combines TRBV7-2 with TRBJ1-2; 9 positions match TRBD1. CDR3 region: CASSLGLLDRGDGYTF. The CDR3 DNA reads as TGTGCCAGCAGCTTAGGCCTCCTGGACAGGGGAGATGGCTACACCTTC. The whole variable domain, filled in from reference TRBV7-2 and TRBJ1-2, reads GAGVSQSPSNKVTEKGKDVELRCDPISGHTALYWYRQSLGQGLEFLIYFQGNSAPDKSGLPSDRFSAERTGGSVSTLTIQRTQQEDSAVYLCASSLGLLDRGDGYTFGSGTRLTVV.